This TCR beta chain was recovered during a study of cytomegalovirus exposure and HLA in healthy donors. As regards this clone: Antigen unknown.

Broader study findings: Highest at DRB1 and lowest at HLA-C, TCR association rates differed among HLA loci in a later analysis.

The CDR3 has 15 residues. Germline V gene data show CDR1 as SGHDT and CDR2 as YYEEEE. Trimming removed 3 bases from V and 12 bases from J; junction bases left unmatched: 13. The PCR had 60 Vbeta and 13 Jbeta primers. Some clones are missing from TCRdb's copy, which holds only in-frame ones; the method was immunoSEQ multiplex PCR. The table lists around 300,000 clones, roughly four fifths of them singletons, with roughly 2% in the top ten. Sequenced: PBMCs. The chain combines TRBV5-6 with TRBJ2-4, with 9 bases identical to TRBD1. This sequence was found in a woman between 35 and 50 years old in good health and CMV-seropositive. For the CDR3, the DNA is TGTGCCAGCAGCTCCGGGACAGGGAAATGGGACAGTCAGTACTTC. It specifies CASSSGTGKWDSQYF.